Shown below are 30 T cell receptor beta chains from a single sample sequenced in a study of shared clonotypes between healthy human individuals. TCRdb's copy holds only in-frame clones and misses some; the assay was immunoSEQ multiplex PCR. This table holds approximately 1,000,000 clones, approximately 75% found once. Material for sequencing was memory CD4+ T cells from PBMCs. Subset reported: CD45RA-negative fraction. These receptors all come from a man between 18 and 35 years old in good health. Some clones in this sample may be carry-over from other donors' samples.

The gene calls are TRBV5-1 and TRBJ2-1; D gene unclear. The V gene's germline CDR1 is SGHRS and CDR2 YFSETQ. V was trimmed by 0 bases and J by 6 bases, leaving 7 bases between them. The CDR3 totals 13 residues. This CDR3 is CASSLVWGNEQFF. The DNA of the CDR3 is TGCGCCAGCAGCTTGGTATGGGGCAATGAGCAGTTCTTC.

This chain joins TRBV7-6 and TRBJ1-3; D not resolved. The CDR3 totals 15 residues. Between the trimmed V and J ends, which lost 2 bases and 0 bases, there was a span of 8 bases. Germline V CDR1 and CDR2: SGHVS, FNYEAQ. The CDR3 DNA reads TGTGCCAGCAGCTTAAATTTATACTCTGGAAACACCATATATTTT. Amino acid sequence: CASSLNLYSGNTIYF.

The V gene is TRBV7-2, the J gene TRBJ2-7; D is uncertain. From germline, CDR1 is SGHTA and CDR2 FQGNSA. CDR3 length equals 12 residues. V was clipped by 5 bases and J by 5 bases, with 10 bases between them. The CDR3 sequence is CASSPVGHEQYF. CDR3 in DNA: TGTGCCAGCAGCCCCGTGGGCCACGAGCAGTACTTC. The whole variable domain, filled in from reference TRBV7-2 and TRBJ2-7, reads GAGVSQSPSNKVTEKGKDVELRCDPISGHTALYWYRQSLGQGLEFLIYFQGNSAPDKSGLPSDRFSAERTGGSVSTLTIQRTQQEDSAVYLCASSPVGHEQYFGPGTRLTVT.

The chain recombines TRBV14 with TRBJ1-2; 8 positions match TRBD1. After removal of 4 bases from V and 5 bases from J, the junction contained 3 bases not matched to a gene. Germline assignment: CDR1 SGHDN and CDR2 FVKESK. CDR3 length: 13 residues. CDR3 protein: CASSLTGEYGYTF. CDR3 coding DNA: TGTGCCAGCAGCCTGACAGGGGAGTATGGCTACACCTTC.

The gene calls are TRBV28 and TRBJ2-5; D ambiguous. Germline CDR1 is MDHEN and CDR2 is SYDVKM. The CDR3 runs to 14 residues. Trimming removed 3 bases from V and 5 bases from J, with 13 bases in between. The CDR3 bases are TGTGCCAGCAGTTTCAGTACAGAGGCGGAGACCCAGTACTTC. Its protein product is CASSFSTEAETQYF.

This chain joins TRBV5-4 and TRBJ2-5, with D unresolved. The V end lost 5 bases, the J end lost 5 bases, and 7 bases lay between the germline ends. Looked up from germline, CDR1 is SGHNT and CDR2 is YYREEE (reference sequence). The length of the CDR3 is 11 residues. CDR3 amino acids: CASRSRETQYF. The CDR3 DNA reads TGTGCCAGCAGGTCCCGGGAGACCCAGTACTTC.

The chain uses TRBV28 and TRBJ2-2; D is uncertain. Per germline, CDR1 MDHEN and CDR2 SYDVKM. The length of the CDR3 is 15 residues. V lost 4 bases and J lost 4, with 13 bases in between. The CDR3 coding sequence is TGTGCCAGCAGTTCCCCCTCGGGCCCCACCGGGGAGCTGTTTTTT. This gives the protein CASSSPSGPTGELFF.

V and J are TRBV5-1 and TRBJ2-1; maybe TRBD1 (5 bases). Germline-derived CDR1 and CDR2 are SGHRS and YFSETQ. The CDR3 length is 16 residues. V lost 1 base to trimming and J lost 1 base, with 12 bases between them. The CDR3 is CASSLQGVGSYNEQFF. In nucleotides, the CDR3 is TGCGCCAGCAGCTTGCAAGGGGTCGGATCCTACAATGAGCAGTTCTTC.

This clone was recorded only once. The chain employs TRBV5-1 and TRBJ2-2; D gene uncertain. The length of the CDR3 is 14 residues. V was clipped by 0 bases and J by 6 bases, with 9 bases between them. Germline lookup yields CDR1 SGHRS and CDR2 YFSETQ. This CDR3 reads CASSLGPLAGELFF. Here the CDR3 DNA reads TGCGCCAGCAGCTTGGGACCGTTGGCCGGGGAGCTGTTTTTT.

The chain links TRBV5-1 to TRBJ1-3; D is unresolved. Trimming left V 4 bases short and J 4 bases short, with 6 bases between. Germline CDR1 and CDR2: SGHRS and YFSETQ. This CDR3 has 12 residues. CDR3 sequence reads: CASSAEGNTIYF. CDR3 sequence (DNA): TGCGCCAGCAGCGCGGAGGGAAACACCATATATTTT. Combining the CDR3 with reference TRBV5-1 and TRBJ1-3 gives the whole variable domain KAGVTQTPRYLIKTRGQQVTLSCSPISGHRSVSWYQQTPGQGLQFLFEYFSETQRNKGNFPGRFSGRQFSNSRSEMNVSTLELGDSALYLCASSAEGNTIYFGEGSWLTVV.

This clone was observed a handful of times. Within the sample, other DNA sequences also encode this same CDR3. CDR3 bases: TGTGCCAGCAGCTTAGACGGACGGAATCAGCCCCAGCATTTT. This translates into CASSLDGRNQPQHF. This rearrangement joins TRBV11-2 to TRBJ1-5; D unresolved. The length of the CDR3 is 14 residues. Germline V gene lookup returns CDR1 SGHAT and CDR2 FQNNGV. Deletions cut 0 bases from V and 4 bases from J, with 7 bases between.

The V gene is TRBV28, the J gene TRBJ2-6; 9 nucleotides agree with TRBD1. The CDR3 is 17 residues long. The trim removed 6 bases at V and 0 bases at J, leaving 6 bases unmatched. Germline CDR1 reads MDHEN; CDR2 reads SYDVKM. CDR3 protein: CASRGQGSYSGANVLTF. CDR3 coding DNA: TGTGCCAGCAGGGGACAGGGAAGCTACTCTGGGGCCAACGTCCTGACTTTC.

This chain links TRBV28 with TRBJ1-3, with D possibly matching TRBD1 (5 bases). Between the trimmed V and J ends, which lost 1 base and 5 bases, there was a span of 9 bases. There are 14 residues in the CDR3. Germline values: CDR1 MDHEN, CDR2 SYDVKM. CDR3 region: CASSLFRGRNTIYF. CDR3 sequence (DNA): TGTGCCAGCAGTTTATTCCGGGGGAGAAACACCATATATTTT.

This rearrangement joins TRBV7-9 to TRBJ1-2; a possible D gene is TRBD1 (5 bases). CDR3 length: 15 amino acids. V lost 5 bases and J lost 7, with 20 bases in between. Germline V gene sequence: CDR1 SEHNR, CDR2 FQNEAQ (reference sequence). This chain's CDR3 is CASSQQQTVFSGYTF. The CDR3 nucleotides are TGTGCCAGCAGCCAACAGCAGACAGTTTTTAGTGGCTACACCTTC.

V and J are TRBV6-5 and TRBJ2-3; D not certain. This CDR3 has 13 residues. Germline V gives CDR1 MNHEY, CDR2 SVGAGI. Trimming took 4 bases from V and 2 from J, leaving 7 bases between them. The CDR3 nucleotides read TGTGCCAGCAGTTCCCACGACACAGATACGCAGTATTTT. Encoded protein: CASSSHDTDTQYF.

In the case of this clone: A much larger clone sits a single nucleotide away, making a read error possible. The identical CDR3 is also encoded by other nucleotide sequences in the sample. V gene TRBV14 combines with J gene TRBJ1-2; 7 bases are shared with TRBD1. V trimming: 3 bases; J trimming: 2 bases; junction bases outside the gene matches: 0. In germline, CDR1 is SGHDN, CDR2 FVKESK. CDR3 length: 13 amino acids. CDR3 loop: CASSQGQNYGYTF. The CDR3 DNA follows: TGTGCCAGCAGCCAGGGACAGAACTATGGCTACACCTTC.

The rearrangement links TRBV30 to TRBJ2-2; 14 bases fit TRBD2. The germline gives CDR1 GTSNPN, CDR2 SVGIG (reference sequence). The CDR3 is made up of 21 amino acids. Losses at the gene ends were 0 bases for V and 6 bases for J; bases not matched to a gene: 18. The CDR3 DNA reads as TGTGCCTGGAGTGTATACCCCCAAGGACTAGCGGGAGGACCGCAGGCCGGGGAGCTGTTTTTT. Amino acids: CAWSVYPQGLAGGPQAGELFF.

The rearrangement links TRBV5-8 to TRBJ2-7; D may be TRBD2 (8 bases). The CDR3 runs 14 residues. The germline V gene encodes CDR1 SGHTS and CDR2 YDEGEE. V lost 4 bases and J 2 bases, leaving 13 bases between the germline ends. CDR3 nucleotides: TGTGCCAGCAGCCGACAGGGACTAGCCTACGAGCAGTACTTC. Encoded protein: CASSRQGLAYEQYF.

The rearrangement joins TRBV7-6 to TRBJ1-5, with 7 positions matching TRBD1. The CDR3 has 16 residues. Per the germline V gene, CDR1 is SGHVS and CDR2 is FNYEAQ. J lost 2 bases, V lost 0 bases, and 4 bases had no gene match. CDR3 in amino acids: CASSLAGGLGNQPQHF. CDR3 in DNA: TGTGCCAGCAGCTTAGCAGGGGGCTTAGGCAATCAGCCCCAGCATTTT.

This clone was seen a single time. The V gene is TRBV7-2, the J gene TRBJ2-1; 11 bases agree with TRBD2. The germline CDR1 and CDR2 sequences are SGHTA and FQGNSA. The CDR3 length is 16 residues. Germline trimming cut 5 bases from V and 7 bases from J; bases unmatched to any gene: 10. The CDR3 protein is CASSPPRLAGHNEQFF. The CDR3 region has the DNA TGTGCCAGCAGCCCACCCCGACTAGCGGGACATAATGAGCAGTTCTTC. Filled out from reference TRBV7-2 and TRBJ2-1, the complete variable domain reads GAGVSQSPSNKVTEKGKDVELRCDPISGHTALYWYRQSLGQGLEFLIYFQGNSAPDKSGLPSDRFSAERTGGSVSTLTIQRTQQEDSAVYLCASSPPRLAGHNEQFFGPGTRLTVL.

The table lists this clone with a few counts. The chain links TRBV30 to TRBJ2-2; D gene ambiguous. With 4 bases removed from V and 2 bases from J, the gap between germline ends came to 5 bases. Germline V gene sequence: CDR1 GTSNPN, CDR2 SVGIG (reference sequence). The CDR3 runs to 12 residues. DNA for the CDR3: TGTGCCTGGACGCACAACACCGGGGAGCTGTTTTTT. As protein: CAWTHNTGELFF.

This chain connects TRBV19 to TRBJ2-5; 7 bases align to TRBD2. Germline values: CDR1 LNHDA, CDR2 SQIVND (reference sequence). The V segment lost 1 base and the J segment 4 bases; nucleotides outside the gene matches: 6. The CDR3 is made up of 15 amino acids. CDR3 DNA: TGTGCCAGTAGTATAGGAGGGAGGGTGGTAGAGACCCAGTACTTC. It encodes CASSIGGRVVETQYF.

This clone was detected only a few times. V is TRBV20-1 and J is TRBJ2-1, with D unclear. The length of the CDR3 is 11 residues. Per germline, CDR1 DFQATT and CDR2 SNEGSKA (reference sequence). With 7 bases removed from V and 7 bases from J, the gap between germline ends came to 11 bases. DNA for the CDR3: TGCAGTGGAGGAAGATGGAATGAGCAGTTCTTC. Protein product: CSGGRWNEQFF.

This rearrangement joins TRBV21-1 to TRBJ2-5; the table's D call, TRBD1, was not checked against the DNA. TRBV21-1 is shown as a pseudogene. The CDR3 has 16 amino acids. CDR3 protein: CGEGDRDRGERETQYF. The CDR3 DNA follows: TGTGGAGAGGGGGACAGGGACCGCGGCGAAAGGGAGACCCAGTACTTC.

There are many counts of this clone. This rearrangement joins TRBV5-1 to TRBJ2-2; maybe TRBD1 (6 bases). The CDR3 contains 15 residues. Trimming removed 2 bases from V and 6 bases from J, with 14 bases in between. Germline V gene data show CDR1 as SGHRS and CDR2 as YFSETQ. CDR3 sequence reads: CASSFITGRAGELFF. The CDR3 DNA reads TGCGCCAGCAGCTTTATAACAGGGCGGGCCGGGGAGCTGTTTTTT.

This chain links TRBV7-2 with TRBJ2-1; 7 nucleotides match TRBD2. The CDR3 is made up of 16 amino acids. The V gene's germline CDR1 is SGHTA and CDR2 FQGNSA. Losses at the gene ends were 1 base for V and 3 bases for J; bases not matched to a gene: 6. The CDR3: CASSLGSGTNYNEQFF. In DNA form, the CDR3 reads TGTGCCAGCAGCTTAGGGTCCGGGACTAACTACAATGAGCAGTTCTTC.

This chain links TRBV5-5 with TRBJ1-2; no clear D gene. The germline CDR1 and CDR2 sequences are SGHKS and YYEKEE (reference sequence). Trimming cost V 3 bases and J 7 bases, with 16 bases left between them. The CDR3 is 14 residues long. The CDR3 coding sequence is TGTGCCAGCAGCTCCACCCTCTCCGGCGGTGGCTACACCTTC. It is translated as CASSSTLSGGGYTF.

The chain carries TRBV5-4 and TRBJ2-1, with TRBD1 as a possible D gene (5 bases). The germline CDR1 and CDR2 sequences are SGHNT and YYREEE (reference sequence). The CDR3 has 15 residues. V was shortened by 0 bases and J by 5 bases, with 12 bases between the two germline ends. The CDR3 protein is CASSLELGQHNEQFF. CDR3 nucleotide sequence: TGTGCCAGCAGCTTGGAATTAGGACAACACAATGAGCAGTTCTTC.

To note about this clone: Given a far larger clone just one base away, this is likely a sequencing read error. The same CDR3 can be traced to other DNA sequences in this sample. This chain connects TRBV4-2 to TRBJ2-7, with D possibly being TRBD1 (5 bases). The CDR3 totals 15 residues. Germline V gene sequence: CDR1 LGHNA, CDR2 YNFKEQ. V lost 0 bases, J lost 1 base, and 10 bases lay in between. Written as DNA, the CDR3 is TGTGCCAGCAGCCAAGAAGGGGATGTATCCTACGAGCAGTACTTC. Its protein product is CASSQEGDVSYEQYF.

The chain employs TRBV6-1 and TRBJ2-7; perhaps TRBD1 as D (6 bases). Germline values: CDR1 MNHNS, CDR2 SASEGT. Between the trimmed V and J ends, which lost 6 bases and 3 bases, there was a span of 18 bases. The CDR3 loop spans 15 amino acids. CDR3 bases: TGTGCCAGCAGACCCACCGCGGACAGAGACTACGAGCAGTACTTC. It specifies CASRPTADRDYEQYF.